Listed here are 18 T cell receptor beta chains from one sample, sequenced in a study of blood T cells in healthy people across ages (dated by TCRdb to between 2014 and 2017). The library was generated by 5' RACE. The sample was run on an Illumina HiSeq 2500. The second PCR ran for about 7 to 11 cycles and used a J-beta primer mix along with a sample-barcoded 5' primer. TCRdb handled the public reads itself, with Q25 trimming in fastp and clone calling in MiXCR, and kept productive beta chains. Rows matching on CDR3 protein sequence are summarized as one entry with the most common DNA and genes. This sample is represented by 700,000 to 800,000 distinct CDR3 sequences; roughly two fifths of them were singletons. The ten largest account for under 25% of the sample. Sequenced sample: blood. All receptors come from an older woman in good health.

The rearrangement links TRBV7-9 to TRBJ1-2, with 7 bases that match TRBD1. CDR1 SEHNR and CDR2 FQNEAQ come from the germline V gene (reference sequence). V gave up 4 bases and J gave up 4 bases; unmatched junction bases: 9. This CDR3 region has 15 residues. Written as DNA, the CDR3 is TGTGCCAGCAGCTCCCCTGGGAGGGGGCCCTATGGCTACACCTTC. It codes for CASSSPGRGPYGYTF. Filled out from reference TRBV7-9 and TRBJ1-2, the complete variable domain reads DTGVSQNPRHKITKRGQNVTFRCDPISEHNRLYWYRQTLGQGPEFLTYFQNEAQLEKSRLLSDRFSAERPKGSFSTLEIQRTEQGDSAMYLCASSSPGRGPYGYTFGSGTRLTVV.

The chain links TRBV20-1 to TRBJ1-1; the D is unclear. CDR3 length: 12 amino acids. Deletions cut 6 bases from V and 3 bases from J, with 11 bases between. Per germline, CDR1 DFQATT and CDR2 SNEGSKA (reference sequence). The CDR3 sequence is CSAEVPHTEAFF. CDR3 sequence (DNA): TGCAGTGCAGAAGTCCCCCACACTGAAGCTTTCTTT.

The rearrangement uses TRBV2 and TRBJ2-7, with TRBD2 matching 13 bases. The CDR3 runs to 15 residues. Per germline, CDR1 SNHLY and CDR2 FYNNEI. Trimming cost V 6 bases and J 5 bases; bases outside gene matches: 7. The CDR3 nucleotides read TGTGCCAGCAGCCCTTCCGGGACTAGCGGGGACGAGCAGTACTTC. It translates to CASSPSGTSGDEQYF.

This chain joins TRBV27 and TRBJ2-1, with 7 bases lining up with TRBD2. V lost 3 bases and J lost 6; bases outside the gene matches: 5. Germline assignment: CDR1 MNHEY and CDR2 SMNVEV (reference sequence). The CDR3 runs to 14 residues. The CDR3 sequence is CASSFRLAVNEQFF. CDR3 nucleotide sequence: TGTGCCAGCAGTTTCAGGCTAGCGGTCAATGAGCAGTTCTTC.

This clonotype was observed a handful of times. The rearrangement links TRBV20-1 to TRBJ2-1; 13 positions agree with TRBD2. The CDR3 is 14 amino acids. The ends lost 6 bases at V and 4 bases at J; junction bases unmatched: 3. Germline V gene data show CDR1 as DFQATT and CDR2 as SNEGSKA (reference sequence). CDR3 sequence reads: CSAQGLAGYNEQFF. In nucleotides, the CDR3 is TGCAGTGCACAGGGACTAGCGGGGTACAATGAGCAGTTCTTC.

This clonotype was observed a handful of times. The chain is built from TRBV5-1 and TRBJ2-1; TRBD1 matches at 10 bases. CDR1 is SGHRS and CDR2 is YFSETQ in the germline V gene. The CDR3 runs 16 residues. V lost 3 bases to trimming and J lost 5 bases; unmatched junction nucleotides: 8. DNA for the CDR3: TGCGCCAGCAGCTCCCAAGACAGGGGGCGCGACAATGAGCAGTTCTTC. Translated: CASSSQDRGRDNEQFF.

As regards this clonotype: This may come from a read error, since a much larger clone is one base off. The DNA for the CDR3 is TGTGCCAGCAGCTTGGGTGGGGCTCTCTCTTACAATGGGCAGTTCTTC. It is translated as CASSLGGALSYNGQFF. The rearrangement uses TRBV5-5 and TRBJ2-1; a weak D match, TRBD1 (5 bases). Per the germline V gene, CDR1 is SGHKS and CDR2 is YYEKEE (reference sequence). This CDR3 comprises 16 residues.

This clonotype came up a few times. This rearrangement joins TRBV6-2 or TRBV6-3 to TRBJ2-5; D gene uncertain. The CDR3 is made up of 13 amino acids. V lost 1 base and J lost 4, with 7 bases in between. The V gene's germline CDR1 is MNHEY and CDR2 SVGEGT. The CDR3 DNA sequence: TGTGCCAGCAGTTACTTCGACTCAGAGACCCAGTACTTC. Protein sequence: CASSYFDSETQYF.

This chain joins TRBV11-2 and TRBJ2-3; maybe TRBD2 (6 bases). The length of the CDR3 is 14 residues. CDR1 SGHAT and CDR2 FQNNGV come from the germline V gene. V lost 6 bases and J 8 bases, leaving 18 bases between the germline ends. DNA for the CDR3: TGTGCCAGCAGACTATACGGAGGGGCTGGTACGCAGTATTTT. Protein product: CASRLYGGAGTQYF.

The chain is built from TRBV27 and TRBJ1-5; TRBD1 matches 12 bases. The CDR3 length is 15 residues. Germline loops: CDR1 MNHEY, CDR2 SMNVEV (reference sequence). V lost 5 bases to trimming and J lost 5 bases; unmatched junction nucleotides: 4. The CDR3: CASSPGTGGYQPQHF. In DNA, the CDR3 is TGTGCCAGCAGTCCGGGGACAGGGGGCTATCAGCCCCAGCATTTT.

The chain employs TRBV29-1 and TRBJ2-5; TRBD1 is a possible D gene (7 bases). Trimming pared 5 bases from V and 5 bases from J, leaving 21 bases between. The germline CDR1 and CDR2 sequences are SQVTM and ANQGSEA. The CDR3 consists of 15 residues. In DNA form, the CDR3 reads TGCAGCGTTTTTATGGGGCAGGGGGGACGGGAGACCCAGTACTTC. Translated: CSVFMGQGGRETQYF.

The rearrangement uses TRBV4-3 and TRBJ2-6; D is ambiguous. The CDR3 length is 17 residues. In germline, CDR1 is LGHNA, CDR2 YSLEER. V gave up 4 bases and J gave up 0 bases, with 13 bases separating them. This CDR3 reads CASSPGRVISGANVLTF. The CDR3 DNA reads as TGCGCCAGCAGCCCAGGACGGGTTATCTCTGGGGCCAACGTCCTGACTTTC.

The CDR3 here is CASSPARLGYEQYF. DNA for the CDR3: TGTGCCAGCAGCCCAGCTCGTTTGGGTTACGAGCAGTACTTC. The chain joins TRBV9 to TRBJ2-4; D uncertain. Matching the DNA end better, TRBJ2-7 makes the J call doubtful. Germline CDR1 and CDR2: SGDLS and YYNGEE. This CDR3 comprises 14 residues.

The rearrangement joins TRBV20-1 to TRBJ1-2; D not certain. The germline V gene encodes CDR1 DFQATT and CDR2 SNEGSKA (reference sequence). The CDR3 length is 12 residues. The V end lost 6 bases, the J end lost 2 bases, and 10 bases lay between the germline ends. The CDR3 DNA reads as TGCAGTGCGATAACTCTGAACTATGGCTACACCTTC. Translation: CSAITLNYGYTF.

A word on this clonotype: A single base separates this from a much larger clone, so it may be a read error. V and J are TRBV7-6 and TRBJ2-1, with D perhaps given as TRBD1 or TRBD2 (5 bases each). Judging by the DNA end, TRBJ2-7 fits better; the J call may be wrong. This CDR3 is built from 14 residues. Germline CDR1 SGHVS, CDR2 FNYEAQ. CDR3 region: CASSLAGDYNEQYF. Written as DNA, the CDR3 is TGTGCCAGCAGCTTAGCGGGGGATTACAATGAGCAGTACTTC.

The V and J genes are TRBV5-1 and TRBJ2-3; 7 bases agree with TRBD2. Germline lookup yields CDR1 SGHRS and CDR2 YFSETQ. The CDR3 runs 16 residues. The J segment lost 1 base and the V segment lost 5 bases, leaving 10 bases of the junction unmatched. Here the CDR3 reads CASSPRLASGTDTQYF. Written as DNA, the CDR3 is TGCGCCAGCAGTCCCCGACTAGCCAGCGGCACAGATACGCAGTATTTT.

In its sample, this clonotype was seen a few times. This chain links TRBV27 with TRBJ2-5, with 7 bases matching TRBD1. The germline V gene encodes CDR1 MNHEY and CDR2 SMNVEV (reference sequence). V was clipped by 3 bases and J by 5 bases; unmatched bases: 9. The CDR3 is made up of 15 amino acids. CDR3 in DNA: TGTGCCAGCAGTTTGGGCAGGGGGATAGTGGAGACCCAGTACTTC. This translates into CASSLGRGIVETQYF.

This sequence joins TRBV18 and TRBJ2-5; D is possibly TRBD2 (5 bases). With 1 base removed from V and 11 bases from J, the gap between germline ends came to 17 bases. The CDR3 has 14 residues. Germline V gene lookup returns CDR1 KGHSH and CDR2 LQKENI. The CDR3 here is CASSPQEEHNEQYF. As DNA, the CDR3 is TGTGCCAGCTCACCACAGGAGGAACACAATGAGCAGTACTTC.